One sample yielded the 26 T cell receptor beta chains listed below, sequenced in a study of T cell changes during pregnancy in multiple sclerosis. This table comes from immunoSEQ multiplex PCR, and its TCRdb copy is limited to in-frame clones, with some not included. This repertoire shows about 40,000 clones, about 92% found once; its top ten account for 10% to 15%. This material consisted of CD8+ T cells from peripheral blood mononuclear cells, taken in the first trimester of pregnancy. These receptor sequences come from a female donor with multiple sclerosis, enrolled in a pregnancy study.

V gene TRBV30 combines with J gene TRBJ2-7; TRBD2 agrees at 9 bases. The junction had 9 bases not matched to a gene; V was cut back by 6 bases and J by 0 bases. The germline V gene has CDR1 GTSNPN and CDR2 SVGIG (reference sequence). The CDR3 runs 15 residues. CDR3 sequence: CACVWETSGSYEQYF. Written as DNA, the CDR3 is TGTGCCTGTGTGTGGGAGACTAGCGGCTCCTACGAGCAGTACTTC.

The chain joins TRBV7-9 to TRBJ1-1; D gene uncertain. V was pared by 8 bases and J by 4 bases, with 32 bases between. This CDR3 is 19 amino acids long. CDR1 is SEHNR, CDR2 FQNEAQ, per germline (reference sequence). The CDR3: CASATISPKLFPQTTEAFF. CDR3 sequence (DNA): TGTGCCAGCGCTACCATCTCCCCCAAACTTTTCCCCCAAACCACTGAAGCTTTCTTT.

The chain combines TRBV29-1 with TRBJ1-2, with 7 nucleotides matching TRBD1. The germline V gene has CDR1 SQVTM and CDR2 ANQGSEA. The CDR3 is 14 amino acids. With V trimmed by 7 bases and J by 0 bases, 8 bases remained unmatched. The chain's CDR3 is CSALFTGANYGYTF. CDR3 sequence (DNA): TGCAGCGCCCTATTTACAGGGGCTAACTATGGCTACACCTTC.

V usage is TRBV13 and J usage is TRBJ2-7; possible D gene TRBD1, 5 bases. The CDR3 is 14 residues long. Trimming stripped 0 bases from V and 2 bases from J, with 8 bases between. Germline V lookup: CDR1 PRHDT, CDR2 FYEKMQ (reference sequence). The CDR3, as DNA: TGTGCCAGCAGCTTAGGCAAGGGGACCTACGAGCAGTACTTC. It yields the protein CASSLGKGTYEQYF.

The rearrangement links TRBV9 to TRBJ2-1; TRBD2 matches at 10 bases. Germline loops: CDR1 SGDLS, CDR2 YYNGEE. Trimming at V came to 3 bases and at J to 6 bases, leaving 24 bases not matched to a gene. The CDR3 is made up of 21 amino acids. CDR3 sequence reads: CASSAPGGGTESGGVPNEQFF. Here the CDR3 DNA reads TGTGCCAGCAGCGCGCCCGGAGGGGGGACAGAGAGCGGGGGGGTCCCCAATGAGCAGTTCTTC.

This clone was seen more than once but under ten times. The gene calls are TRBV14 and TRBJ2-7; D ambiguous. The germline gives CDR1 SGHDN, CDR2 FVKESK. This CDR3 has 14 amino acids. The V and J ends lost 3 bases and 0 bases respectively, with 9 bases between them. CDR3 protein: CASSQMAYSYEQYF. The CDR3, as DNA: TGTGCCAGCAGCCAGATGGCTTACTCCTACGAGCAGTACTTC.

This chain links TRBV2 with TRBJ2-5; D is perhaps TRBD1 (6 bases). This CDR3 contains 13 residues. Trimming cost V 6 bases and J 3 bases, with 11 bases left between them. Germline values: CDR1 SNHLY, CDR2 FYNNEI. The CDR3 DNA follows: TGTGCCAGCAGCCAAACAGGGAAAGAGACCCAGTACTTC. It translates to CASSQTGKETQYF.

The CDR3 loop is CASSQGQGGTYEQYF. The CDR3 bases are TGTGCCAGCAGCCAGGGACAGGGTGGGACCTACGAGCAGTACTTC. The rearrangement joins TRBV14 to TRBJ2-7; 9 bases line up with TRBD1. The V gene's germline CDR1 is SGHDN and CDR2 FVKESK. J lost 2 bases, V lost 3 bases, and 5 bases had no gene match. The CDR3 has 15 residues. The full variable domain, rest sourced from reference TRBV14 and TRBJ2-7, is EAGVTQFPSHSVIEKGQTVTLRCDPISGHDNLYWYRRVMGKEIKFLLHFVKESKQDESGMPNNRFLAERTGGTYSTLKVQPAELEDSGVYFCASSQGQGGTYEQYFGPGTRLTVT.

V is TRBV14 and J is TRBJ1-2, with D possibly TRBD1 on 6 matching bases. Germline V gene data show CDR1 as SGHDN and CDR2 as FVKESK. Trimming cost V 5 bases and J 7 bases, with 11 bases left between them. This CDR3 has 12 amino acids. CDR3 DNA sequence: TGTGCCAGCAGCGGGGAGGGGGTTGGCTACACCTTC. It yields the protein CASSGEGVGYTF.

V and J are TRBV6-1 and TRBJ2-7, with 9 positions matching TRBD2. From germline, CDR1 is MNHNS and CDR2 SASEGT. The ends lost 2 bases at V and 5 bases at J; junction bases unmatched: 7. The CDR3 sequence is 15 residues long. The CDR3 here is CASSERLAGLNEQYF. CDR3 DNA: TGTGCCAGCAGTGAAAGGCTAGCGGGACTGAACGAGCAGTACTTC.

The gene calls are TRBV5-4 and TRBJ1-1; no reliable D call. The germline V gene has CDR1 SGHNT and CDR2 YYREEE (reference sequence). V was trimmed by 4 bases and J by 4 bases, leaving 11 bases between them. CDR3 length: 13 amino acids. For the CDR3, the DNA is TGTGCCAGCAGCAATATAGGGAGCACTGAAGCTTTCTTT. It is translated as CASSNIGSTEAFF.

The rearrangement uses TRBV5-5 and TRBJ1-1; the D gene is possibly TRBD1 (6 bases). This CDR3 contains 11 residues. In germline, CDR1 is SGHKS, CDR2 YYEKEE (reference sequence). The V and J ends lost 6 bases and 10 bases respectively, with 13 bases between them. As DNA, the CDR3 is TGTGCCAGCATACAGGGAGTATTAGCTTTCTTT. Its translation is CASIQGVLAFF.

V gene TRBV7-6 combines with J gene TRBJ1-1; possibly TRBD1 for D (5 bases). The CDR3 has 15 residues. Trimming removed 3 bases at V and 1 base at J, with 12 bases between. Germline V gives CDR1 SGHVS, CDR2 FNYEAQ. The CDR3 is CASSLRGERNTEAFF. CDR3 DNA: TGTGCCAGCAGCTTGCGGGGGGAGCGGAACACTGAAGCTTTCTTT.

The chain carries TRBV6-6 and TRBJ1-2; TRBD1 might be the D (6 bases). The germline CDR1 and CDR2 sequences are MNHNY and SVGAGI (reference sequence). The CDR3 covers 14 residues. V was trimmed by 0 bases and J by 5 bases, leaving 10 bases between them. Here the CDR3 reads CASSYSKGVYGYTF. DNA for the CDR3: TGTGCCAGCAGTTACTCTAAGGGGGTATATGGCTACACCTTC.

The chain links TRBV27 to TRBJ2-1; D is perhaps TRBD2 (5 bases). V was cut by 2 bases and J by 8 bases, with 10 bases left in between. Germline V gives CDR1 MNHEY, CDR2 SMNVEV (reference sequence). The CDR3 has 13 residues. The CDR3 sequence: CASSLTLADEQFF. The CDR3 DNA follows: TGTGCCAGCAGTTTAACCCTAGCTGATGAGCAGTTCTTC.

This chain uses TRBV5-1 with TRBJ1-2, with D tentatively TRBD1 (5 bases). V was pared by 4 bases and J by 0 bases, with 13 bases between. This CDR3 has 15 amino acids. Per germline, CDR1 SGHRS and CDR2 YFSETQ. CDR3 protein: CASSRRDGSNYGYTF. Written as DNA, the CDR3 is TGCGCCAGCAGCAGGCGGGACGGCTCTAACTATGGCTACACCTTC.

This rearrangement joins TRBV19 to TRBJ2-7, with 9 bases matching TRBD1. The CDR3 extends over 14 amino acids. V trimming: 5 bases; J trimming: 2 bases; junction bases outside the gene matches: 4. Germline values: CDR1 LNHDA, CDR2 SQIVND (reference sequence). CDR3 sequence (DNA): TGTGCCAGTAGTTACCGGGACAGGGCCTACGAGCAGTACTTC. As protein: CASSYRDRAYEQYF.

V is TRBV11-2 and J is TRBJ2-5, with TRBD2 matching over 8 bases. Germline CDR1 SGHAT, CDR2 FQNNGV. V lost 4 bases and J lost 1; bases outside the gene matches: 17. This CDR3 is 19 amino acids long. The CDR3 is CASSYPVAGLVESQETQYF. For the CDR3, the DNA is TGTGCCAGCAGCTACCCGGTGGCGGGACTAGTTGAATCCCAAGAGACCCAGTACTTC.

The rearrangement joins TRBV5-6 to TRBJ2-1; TRBD2 might be the D (6 bases). Trimming pared 4 bases from V and 9 bases from J, leaving 14 bases between. Germline-derived CDR1 and CDR2 are SGHDT and YYEEEE. This CDR3 spans 13 amino acids. In nucleotides, the CDR3 is TGTGCCAGCAGCGGAGGGGTTGGCGGTGAGCAGTTCTTC. Its translation: CASSGGVGGEQFF.

In this sample, this clone turned up many times. The chain has TRBV2 and TRBJ1-2; TRBD1 might be the D (5 bases). The CDR3 consists of 14 residues. Germline CDR1 is SNHLY and CDR2 is FYNNEI. Trimming stripped 4 bases from V and 5 bases from J, with 14 bases between. The CDR3 nucleotides read TGTGCCAGCAGTGTCACGGCCAGGGTTTATGGCTACACCTTC. Protein sequence: CASSVTARVYGYTF.

This chain links TRBV25-1 with TRBJ2-7; D remains ambiguous. The CDR3 extends over 14 amino acids. Trimming removed 1 base from V and 0 bases from J, with 7 bases in between. Germline CDR1 reads MGHDK; CDR2 reads SYGVNS. CDR3: CASSEFFSSYEQYF. DNA of the CDR3: TGTGCCAGCAGTGAATTTTTTAGCTCCTACGAGCAGTACTTC.

This clone was recorded only once. The rearrangement joins TRBV29-1 to TRBJ1-2; TRBD1 aligns across 7 bases. CDR1 and CDR2 from the germline V gene are SQVTM and ANQGSEA. This CDR3 has 13 residues. Unmatched junction bases numbered 4, after V lost 0 bases and J lost 6 bases. In DNA form, the CDR3 reads TGCAGCGTTGAAGAAGCAGGGGGAGATGGCTACACCTTC. Encoded protein: CSVEEAGGDGYTF.

This clone showed up just once. Other DNA sequences in the same sample also yield this CDR3. The chain recombines TRBV9 with TRBJ2-3; TRBD2 matches at 11 bases. With 5 bases clipped from V and 0 bases from J, the junction kept 2 bases outside the gene matches. From germline, CDR1 is SGDLS and CDR2 YYNGEE. The CDR3 loop spans 15 amino acids. The CDR3 reads CASSGTSGSTDTQYF. CDR3 DNA sequence: TGTGCCAGCAGTGGGACTAGCGGAAGCACAGATACGCAGTATTTT.

The V and J genes are TRBV5-6 and TRBJ1-5, with D possibly TRBD1 on 6 matching bases. Per the germline V gene, CDR1 is SGHDT and CDR2 is YYEEEE. V shed 4 bases and J shed 0 bases, with 14 bases lying between them. CDR3 length equals 16 residues. The CDR3 loop is CASSIAGGASNQPQHF. CDR3 nucleotide sequence: TGTGCCAGCAGCATCGCTGGGGGGGCTAGCAATCAGCCCCAGCATTTT.

The chain couples TRBV7-9 to TRBJ1-1; 7 bases line up with TRBD1. The V segment lost 5 bases and the J segment 5 bases; nucleotides outside the gene matches: 14. The CDR3 has 16 residues. The germline V gene has CDR1 SEHNR and CDR2 FQNEAQ (reference sequence). The CDR3 DNA reads TGTGCCAGCAGCCAGATAGTCACGGACAGGACGACTGAAGCTTTCTTT. Translation gives CASSQIVTDRTTEAFF. Full variable domain (missing parts from reference TRBV7-9 and TRBJ1-1): DTGVSQNPRHKITKRGQNVTFRCDPISEHNRLYWYRQTLGQGPEFLTYFQNEAQLEKSRLLSDRFSAERPKGSFSTLEIQRTEQGDSAMYLCASSQIVTDRTTEAFFGQGTRLTVV.

The V call is TRBV11-3, the J call TRBJ2-2; 7 positions agree with TRBD2. Germline trimming cut 0 bases from V and 7 bases from J; bases unmatched to any gene: 5. Germline CDR1 reads SGHNT; CDR2 reads YENEEA. The CDR3 has 15 residues. CDR3 in DNA: TGTGCCAGCAGCTTAGAAGTGGGGGGGATCGGGGAGCTGTTTTTT. Its protein is CASSLEVGGIGELFF.